The 32 T cell receptor beta chains below were found in one sample sequenced in a study of blood T cell repertoires in COVID-19. The method was immunoSEQ multiplex PCR; TCRdb's version includes in-frame clones alone and lacks a portion of them. The sample shows around 140,000 clones, 75% to 90% of them seen only once. What was sequenced was peripheral blood. The receptors here all came from a man aged 50-59 years who had recovered from COVID-19.

This clone appeared a single time. The chain employs TRBV7-2 and TRBJ2-3, with 9 bases matching TRBD2. The V gene end was trimmed by 5 bases and the J gene end by 1 base; junction bases not matched to a gene: 7. Germline loops: CDR1 SGHTA, CDR2 FQGNSA. This CDR3 comprises 16 residues. The CDR3 spells CASSPGGGGGTDTQYF. The CDR3 coding sequence is TGTGCCAGCAGCCCTGGAGGCGGGGGGGGCACAGATACGCAGTATTTT.

V gene TRBV7-8 combines with J gene TRBJ1-2; 7 bases are shared with TRBD1. V gave up 0 bases and J gave up 4 bases; unmatched junction bases: 11. The CDR3 totals 17 residues. Per germline, CDR1 SGHVS and CDR2 FQNEAQ. The CDR3 is CASSLAPPRQGSYGYTF. The CDR3 bases are TGTGCCAGCAGCTTAGCCCCCCCCCGACAGGGAAGCTATGGCTACACCTTC.

The chain employs TRBV5-4 and TRBJ1-4; 8 bases are a match to TRBD1. This CDR3 comprises 16 residues. Trimming removed 3 bases from V and 6 bases from J; junction bases left unmatched: 10. The germline V gene has CDR1 SGHNT and CDR2 YYREEE (reference sequence). CDR3 loop: CASSSGQGEGDEKLFF. DNA for the CDR3: TGTGCCAGCAGCTCTGGACAGGGTGAAGGGGATGAAAAACTGTTTTTT.

The chain combines TRBV7-2 with TRBJ2-3, with 9 positions matching TRBD1. The CDR3 contains 15 residues. The germline V gene encodes CDR1 SGHTA and CDR2 FQGNSA. V gave up 1 base and J gave up 3 bases; unmatched junction bases: 2. CDR3 loop: CASSLVGQGTDTQYF. CDR3 DNA: TGTGCCAGCAGCTTAGTTGGACAGGGGACAGATACGCAGTATTTT. Combining the CDR3 with reference TRBV7-2 and TRBJ2-3 gives the whole variable domain GAGVSQSPSNKVTEKGKDVELRCDPISGHTALYWYRQSLGQGLEFLIYFQGNSAPDKSGLPSDRFSAERTGGSVSTLTIQRTQQEDSAVYLCASSLVGQGTDTQYFGPGTRLTVL.

The V and J genes are TRBV7-2 and TRBJ1-5; D ambiguous. The germline gives CDR1 SGHTA, CDR2 FQGNSA. The CDR3 length is 13 residues. Trimming shortened V by 5 bases and J by 2 bases, and 7 bases separated the two germline ends. The CDR3 DNA reads as TGTGCCAGCAGCATCTCGGGCAATCAGCCCCAGCATTTT. The encoded protein is CASSISGNQPQHF.

This chain links TRBV6-6 with TRBJ2-7, with 13 bases identical to TRBD2. From germline, CDR1 is MNHNY and CDR2 SVGAGI (reference sequence). The CDR3 is 16 residues long. The V and J ends lost 4 bases and 0 bases, in that order; junction bases with no gene match: 3. The CDR3 reads CASSWTSGGSSYEQYF. CDR3 DNA sequence: TGTGCCAGCAGTTGGACTAGCGGGGGTAGCTCCTACGAGCAGTACTTC.

The rearrangement joins TRBV6-1 to TRBJ2-5, with D unresolved. In germline, CDR1 is MNHNS, CDR2 SASEGT. The CDR3 is 14 residues long. V lost 1 base, J lost 5 bases, and 11 bases lay in between. The CDR3 bases are TGTGCCAGCAGTGAAGGTTACGCGTCGGAGACCCAGTACTTC. It codes for CASSEGYASETQYF.

The chain has TRBV7-2 and TRBJ1-1; D not resolved. The V end lost 2 bases, the J end lost 4 bases, and 11 bases lay between the germline ends. Per the germline V gene, CDR1 is SGHTA and CDR2 is FQGNSA. This CDR3 comprises 14 residues. The CDR3 is CASSLLPGSTEAFF. The CDR3 bases are TGTGCCAGCAGCTTACTCCCGGGTTCCACTGAAGCTTTCTTT.

This clone is a singleton in its sample. J is TRBJ1-6 and V is TRBV10-3, with a tentative D call TRBD1 (6 bases). In germline, CDR1 is ENHRY, CDR2 SYGVKD. The V gene lost 4 bases and the J gene lost 3 bases, with 22 bases spanning the gap. There are 19 residues in the CDR3. DNA of the CDR3: TGTGCCATCAGTGCGTACCCCCCCACAGGGTTCGTCTATAATTCACCCCTCCACTTT. Its protein is CAISAYPPTGFVYNSPLHF.

This chain joins TRBV5-1 and TRBJ2-5; 7 positions match TRBD2. V shed 2 bases, J shed 5 bases, and the junction held 9 bases outside the gene matches. The length of the CDR3 is 15 residues. Germline V gives CDR1 SGHRS, CDR2 YFSETQ. CDR3 DNA: TGCGCCAGCAGCTTTCGAGCGGGGATCTGGGAGACCCAGTACTTC. Translated: CASSFRAGIWETQYF.

The V gene is TRBV24-1, the J gene TRBJ2-3; 9 nucleotides agree with TRBD2. This CDR3 is built from 15 residues. Germline assignment: CDR1 KGHDR and CDR2 SFDVKD. V shed 3 bases, J shed 4 bases, and the junction held 4 bases outside the gene matches. CDR3 region: CATSDPSSGADTQYF. The CDR3, as DNA: TGTGCCACCAGTGATCCCTCTAGCGGGGCAGATACGCAGTATTTT.

The chain carries TRBV5-4 and TRBJ1-1; TRBD1 aligns across 9 bases. CDR1 is SGHNT, CDR2 YYREEE, per germline (reference sequence). CDR3 length equals 17 residues. J lost 1 base, V lost 0 bases, and 7 bases had no gene match. In DNA, the CDR3 is TGTGCCAGCAGCTTGGGCGGCGGGACAGGGCCGAACACTGAAGCTTTCTTT. Protein: CASSLGGGTGPNTEAFF.

The CDR3 loop reads CASSFRGHSGNTIYF. The CDR3 DNA is TGTGCCAGCAGCTTCAGGGGACACTCTGGAAACACCATATATTTT. The chain links TRBV5-4 to TRBJ1-3, with D perhaps matching TRBD1 (6 bases). The CDR3 loop spans 15 amino acids. Germline V gene data show CDR1 as SGHNT and CDR2 as YYREEE (reference sequence). V lost 2 bases and J lost 0, with 9 bases in between.

The chain has TRBV3-1 (or the pseudogene TRBV3-2) and TRBJ1-2; no firm D call. V shed 4 bases and J shed 0 bases, with 9 bases lying between them. The germline V gene has CDR1 LGHDT and CDR2 YNNKEL (reference sequence). The CDR3 has 14 residues. The DNA of the CDR3 is TGTGCCAGCAGCCTGAGCCCGGCTAACTATGGCTACACCTTC. Protein: CASSLSPANYGYTF.

The chain carries TRBV29-1 and TRBJ1-6, with TRBD1 matching 8 bases. The CDR3 runs 14 residues. Trimming took 5 bases from V and 6 from J; bases not matched to a gene: 6. CDR1 SQVTM and CDR2 ANQGSEA come from the germline V gene. The CDR3: CSVTTGVGNSPLHF. In nucleotides, the CDR3 is TGCAGCGTTACGACAGGGGTCGGTAATTCACCCCTCCACTTT.

The CDR3 here is CASSLIAGGYEQYF. CDR3 coding DNA: TGCGCCAGCAGCTTGATAGCGGGGGGCTACGAGCAGTACTTC. The chain joins TRBV5-1 to TRBJ2-7; TRBD2 matches at 10 bases. CDR1 is SGHRS, CDR2 YFSETQ, per germline. The junction had 1 base not matched to a gene; V was cut back by 1 base and J by 3 bases. This CDR3 comprises 14 residues.

The gene calls are TRBV7-9 and TRBJ1-2, with 7 nucleotides matching TRBD1. This CDR3 comprises 15 residues. Germline loops: CDR1 SEHNR, CDR2 FQNEAQ (reference sequence). Trimming removed 1 base from V and 2 bases from J; junction bases left unmatched: 4. CDR3 protein: CASSLDWDRNYGYTF. The CDR3 DNA reads as TGTGCCAGCAGCTTAGACTGGGACAGAAACTATGGCTACACCTTC. The variable domain in full, with the rest retrieved from reference TRBV7-9 and TRBJ1-2, is DTGVSQNPRHKITKRGQNVTFRCDPISEHNRLYWYRQTLGQGPEFLTYFQNEAQLEKSRLLSDRFSAERPKGSFSTLEIQRTEQGDSAMYLCASSLDWDRNYGYTFGSGTRLTVV.

V is TRBV7-9 and J is TRBJ2-7; D possibly corresponds to TRBD2 (5 bases). Germline CDR1 and CDR2: SEHNR and FQNEAQ (reference sequence). The CDR3 runs to 16 residues. Trimming took 9 bases from V and 7 from J, leaving 28 bases between them. CDR3 in amino acids: CASQIGLRTAPLEQYF. CDR3 bases: TGTGCCAGTCAAATCGGCTTGCGGACTGCTCCTTTGGAGCAGTACTTC.

This clone was found a few times. This same CDR3 is encoded by further DNA sequences in the sample. The genes are TRBV4-2 and TRBJ2-7, with D possibly matching TRBD1 (6 bases). The V and J ends lost 0 bases and 4 bases respectively, with 10 bases between them. Germline-derived CDR1 and CDR2 are LGHNA and YNFKEQ. The CDR3 totals 14 residues. The DNA for the CDR3 is TGTGCCAGCAGCCAAGAACAGGGTCCGTACGAGCAGTACTTC. Translation gives CASSQEQGPYEQYF.

This clone was recorded a few times. The chain joins TRBV6-6 to TRBJ2-1; 11 nucleotides line up with TRBD2. The CDR3 contains 17 residues. V lost 5 bases and J lost 5; bases outside the gene matches: 11. Germline V lookup: CDR1 MNHNY, CDR2 SVGAGI (reference sequence). This CDR3 is CASSPRLAGHLNNEQFF. CDR3 coding DNA: TGTGCCAGCAGTCCCCGACTAGCGGGGCACCTTAACAATGAGCAGTTCTTC.

V gene TRBV4-1 combines with J gene TRBJ1-5; tentative D call: TRBD1 (6 bases). The germline CDR1 and CDR2 sequences are MGHRA and YSYEKL. The CDR3 covers 14 residues. Trimming shortened V by 0 bases and J by 9 bases, and 12 bases separated the two germline ends. The DNA for the CDR3 is TGCGCCAGCAGCCAAGACGGGGGGCCCTTGCCCCAGCATTTT. This gives the protein CASSQDGGPLPQHF.

This clone was observed once. The junction does not match germline at one end; this may be a read error. This chain connects TRBV6-1 to TRBJ2-5; 15 nucleotides agree with TRBD2. CDR3 length: 17 residues. CDR1 and CDR2 from the germline V gene are MNHNS and SASEGT. CDR3 sequence: CASSVGGLAGGQETQYF. The DNA for the CDR3 is TGTGCAAGCAGTGTGGGAGGACTAGCGGGGGGGCAAGAGACCCAGTACTTC.

The chain has TRBV7-9 and TRBJ2-7, with TRBD1 as a possible D gene (5 bases). Trimming cost V 5 bases and J 2 bases, with 10 bases left between them. Germline CDR1 SEHNR, CDR2 FQNEAQ (reference sequence). There are 13 residues in the CDR3. The DNA of the CDR3 is TGTGCCAGCAGCCCGGACACTCCCTACGAGCAGTACTTC. It codes for CASSPDTPYEQYF. Full variable domain (rest looked up from reference TRBV7-9 and TRBJ2-7): DTGVSQNPRHKITKRGQNVTFRCDPISEHNRLYWYRQTLGQGPEFLTYFQNEAQLEKSRLLSDRFSAERPKGSFSTLEIQRTEQGDSAMYLCASSPDTPYEQYFGPGTRLTVT.

The V call is TRBV18, the J call TRBJ1-2; TRBD1 matches 7 bases. CDR1 is KGHSH and CDR2 is LQKENI in the germline V gene. V was pared by 0 bases and J by 4 bases, with 11 bases of the junction left unmatched. The CDR3 has 17 amino acids. Here the CDR3 reads CASSPPTGTVNFYGYTF. CDR3 sequence (DNA): TGTGCCAGCTCACCACCAACCGGGACAGTTAACTTCTATGGCTACACCTTC.

The chain is built from TRBV5-6 and TRBJ2-3; perhaps TRBD1 as D (6 bases). CDR3 length: 15 residues. Per germline, CDR1 SGHDT and CDR2 YYEEEE. Deletions cut 0 bases from V and 4 bases from J, with 12 bases between. CDR3 protein: CASSLGRGRPDTQYF. The CDR3, as DNA: TGTGCCAGCAGCTTGGGCAGGGGTAGACCAGATACGCAGTATTTT.

The CDR3 loop is CASSVPVAGGNTGELFF. The CDR3 DNA reads TGTGCCAGCAGCGTACCGGTCGCGGGGGGGAACACCGGGGAGCTGTTTTTT. J is TRBJ2-2 and V is TRBV9, with 8 bases fitting TRBD2. This CDR3 comprises 17 residues. Germline lookup yields CDR1 SGDLS and CDR2 YYNGEE. Trimming removed 1 base from V and 1 base from J; junction bases left unmatched: 6.

The rearrangement uses TRBV12-3 or TRBV12-4 and TRBJ2-7; D is uncertain. This CDR3 region has 13 residues. Trimming removed 3 bases at V and 5 bases at J, with 11 bases between. CDR3 amino acids: CASSFRSTHEQYF. The DNA of the CDR3 is TGTGCCAGCAGTTTTAGGAGTACTCACGAGCAGTACTTC.

The chain recombines TRBV9 with TRBJ2-3; maybe TRBD2 (5 bases). The CDR3 has 14 residues. The germline V and J ends were trimmed by 1 base and 1 base, with 7 bases remaining between them. Germline values: CDR1 SGDLS, CDR2 YYNGEE. The CDR3 protein is CASSVSGRTDTQYF. The CDR3 region has the DNA TGTGCCAGCAGCGTAAGCGGTCGCACAGATACGCAGTATTTT.

The chain has TRBV7-2 and TRBJ2-2; possible D gene TRBD1, 5 bases. V was trimmed by 1 base and J by 0 bases, leaving 9 bases between them. There are 16 residues in the CDR3. Germline assignment: CDR1 SGHTA and CDR2 FQGNSA. The CDR3 here is CASSLGAGPNTGELFF. Written as DNA, the CDR3 is TGTGCCAGCAGCTTAGGGGCAGGGCCGAACACCGGGGAGCTGTTTTTT.

The J gene is TRBJ1-1, the V gene TRBV6-5; no definite D call. The ends were cut back, 8 bases at V and 2 bases at J, with 12 bases in the middle. Germline CDR1 MNHEY, CDR2 SVGAGI. This CDR3 is 13 amino acids long. The CDR3 DNA reads TGTGCCAGCCCCACTAGGGAAAACACTGAAGCTTTCTTT. It codes for CASPTRENTEAFF.

This chain joins TRBV29-1 and TRBJ1-1; possibly TRBD1 for D (5 bases). The CDR3 sequence is 14 residues long. Trimming took 0 bases from V and 4 from J, leaving 12 bases between them. CDR1 is SQVTM and CDR2 is ANQGSEA in the germline V gene. The CDR3 DNA reads as TGCAGCGTTGAAGATAGGCAGGGAAGCACTGAAGCTTTCTTT. Its translation: CSVEDRQGSTEAFF. Full variable domain (outside the CDR3, taken from reference TRBV29-1 and TRBJ1-1): SAVISQKPSRDICQRGTSLTIQCQVDSQVTMMFWYRQQPGQSLTLIATANQGSEATYESGFVIDKFPISRPNLTFSTLTVSNMSPEDSSIYLCSVEDRQGSTEAFFGQGTRLTVV.

The V call is TRBV7-8, the J call TRBJ1-1; D not certain. CDR3 length: 12 amino acids. V was clipped by 5 bases and J by 8 bases, with 12 bases between them. CDR1 is SGHVS and CDR2 is FQNEAQ in the germline V gene. CDR3 DNA sequence: TGTGCCAGCAGCCGTGAGACACGAGAAGCTTTCTTT. Encoded protein: CASSRETREAFF.